This entry lists 3 T cell receptor beta chains sequenced from one sample in a study of control samples from healthy donors and cancer patients. Libraries were prepared by immunoSEQ multiplex PCR; TCRdb keeps only in-frame clonotypes and omits some of them. The table shows 120,000 or so clones, with 92% occurring only once. Specimen: PBMCs. Receptors originate from a man older than 75 with head and neck cancer.

This clone was seen a single time. This chain uses TRBV10-1 with TRBJ2-2; D is uncertain. Germline V gene sequence: CDR1 WNHNN, CDR2 SYGVQD (reference sequence). The CDR3 is 14 amino acids. Trimming left V 0 bases short and J 6 bases short, with 8 bases between. CDR3 DNA sequence: TGCGCCAGCAGTGAGTCCTTGTCATCCGGGGAGCTGTTTTTT. It is translated as CASSESLSSGELFF.

The chain is built from TRBV3-1 (or the pseudogene TRBV3-2) and TRBJ1-5, with TRBD1 as a possible D gene (5 bases). The germline V gene has CDR1 LGHDT and CDR2 YNNKEL (reference sequence). There are 14 residues in the CDR3. V lost 4 bases to trimming and J lost 8 bases, with 15 bases between them. CDR3 in amino acids: CASSPSGGIEPQHF. Written as DNA, the CDR3 is TGTGCCAGCAGCCCGTCTGGGGGTATAGAGCCCCAGCATTTT.

The chain employs TRBV7-2 and TRBJ2-3; 8 nucleotides agree with TRBD2. Germline V gives CDR1 SGHTA, CDR2 FQGNSA. The CDR3 runs 16 residues. J gave up 0 bases and V 5 bases, and 7 bases lay outside the gene matches. CDR3 sequence (DNA): TGTGCCAGCAGCCCCTCCGGGAGGGCGAGCACAGATACGCAGTATTTT. This sequence encodes CASSPSGRASTDTQYF.